The present TCR beta chain was sequenced within a study of blood T cells in healthy people across ages (dated by TCRdb to between 2014 and 2017). Background on the whole study: In model experiments, roughly one uniquely barcoded TCR beta cDNA molecule per two T cells was captured by template switching. Using deep sequencing normalized with unique cDNA molecular identifiers, the study measured how TCR beta repertoire diversity changes with age. The donors were divided into four age groups: young (average around 17 years), middle-aged (about 39), aged (about 61) and long-lived (about 80). To avoid experimental bias, donors of different ages were spread randomly across the sequencing lanes. For two donors (one aged 18 to 30 and one aged 80 or older), the study analyzed two additional independent replicas of 1 million unique cDNA reads from the same blood draw. Points the paper makes about the study in general: As age increased, observed TCR beta diversity per million T cells dropped in a roughly linear way, and a significant reduction was already evident by age 40. Conclusive comparison of naive and antigen-experienced compartments was prevented by the profiling of bulk unsorted PBMCs. Because donor CMV infection status was unknown, age-related changes in expanded clonotypes were potentially confounded. The percentage of naive T cells measured by flow cytometry correlated strongly with observed TCR beta diversity. Compared with the aged group, more naive CD4+ T cells, fewer expanded clones and increased TCR diversity were shown by the long-lived group, suggesting age selection. Total diversity estimates from one million sequenced T cells were considered lower bounds and underestimates.

Systemically healthy Caucasian individuals from Russia, some 40 in total and aged roughly 6 to 95 years, were included as donors. Each donor gave about 10 milliliters of peripheral blood, drawn into EDTA-treated Vacutainer tubes. Ficoll-Paque density-gradient centrifugation was used to isolate PBMCs, with at least 6.5 million per sample. Trizol reagent was used to extract total RNA from PBMCs, with at least 5 micrograms per sample. The percentages of naive CD45RAhigh/CD27high T cells were determined by flow cytometry on a PBMC aliquot from every donor. From its cysteine to its phenylalanine, the CDR3 spans 14 amino acids. The retained sequence is limited to the CDR3, 42 bases, with the frame set at the first base. CDR1 and CDR2, per the germline V gene, are SQVTM and ANQGSEA. From V the trimming removes 6 bases and from J it removes 2 bases, while the gene matches leave 5 bases of the junction unaccounted for.

Library construction relied on 5' RACE. For sequencing, an Illumina HiSeq 2500 was employed. A second PCR of roughly 7 to 11 cycles was performed with a sample-barcoded 5' primer and a J-beta primer mix. A unique molecular identifier was introduced onto each TCR beta cDNA molecule by a template-switch 5' adaptor carrying 12 random nucleotides. At least 3 million CDR3-containing paired-end reads were obtained from each sample. All of the RNA was converted into first-strand cDNA using the Mint cDNA synthesis kit, with a TRBC-specific oligonucleotide serving as the primer. Following uracil-DNA glycosylase treatment, all cDNA underwent a first 18-cycle PCR with the universal primers M1SS and BC2_uni_R. Under the source paper's analysis protocol: Each sample was normalized by randomly selecting 1 million high-quality reads, each carrying a distinct molecular identifier. Reads with shared molecular identifiers were discarded instead of being binned into consensus sequences. MiTCR, with a Q25 quality threshold and the strictest error-elimination algorithm, was used for CDR3 identification, clonotype clustering and error correction. Lower-bound total TCR beta diversity was estimated with a nonparametric unseen species model using Euler transformation. TCRdb reran the public reads through fastp at Q25 and MiXCR, keeping productive beta chains. Each CDR3 protein appears once, grouped with its most common genes and DNA. These V and J calls derive from TCRdb rather than the authors' analysis. The sample yields a few hundred thousand distinct CDR3 sequences; roughly half were counted once. Jointly, the top ten make up 45% to 60% of the sample.

This clonotype came up once. The clone's antigen remains unknown. Base quality data are lacking; no much larger clone is found one base away. A read on its own is weak evidence. The chain uses TRBV29-1 and TRBJ2-5; TRBD2 aligns with 11 central bases. This receptor was taken from a man aged 60-69 years in good health. Sequenced: blood. The CDR3 in this case is CSVVLAGAQETQYF. The DNA is as follows: TGCAGCGTGGTACTAGCGGGAGCTCAAGAGACCCAGTACTTC. With all but the CDR3 taken from the reference TRBV29-1 and TRBJ2-5 genes, the full variable domain is: SAVISQKPSRDICQRGTSLTIQCQVDSQVTMMFWYRQQPGQSLTLIATANQGSEATYESGFVIDKFPISRPNLTFSTLTVSNMSPEDSSIYLCSVVLAGAQETQYFGPGTRLLVL.